This T cell receptor (beta chain) was captured in a study of cytomegalovirus exposure and HLA in healthy donors. The J segment lost 1 base and the V segment lost 1 base, leaving 4 bases of the junction unmatched. This CDR3 spans 15 amino acids. Germline V gene sequence: CDR1 SGDLS, CDR2 YYNGEE. TCRdb's copy holds only in-frame clones and misses some; the assay was immunoSEQ multiplex PCR. The sample shows about 71,000 clones, 85% to 95% of them seen only once. This TCR was sampled from a woman between 18 and 29 years old in good health and CMV-seronegative. V is TRBV9 and J is TRBJ2-5; 7 nucleotides align to TRBD2. The material sequenced was PBMCs. For the CDR3, the DNA is TGTGCCAGCAGCGTAAGCGGGGCGATCCAAGAGACCCAGTACTTC. Encoded protein: CASSVSGAIQETQYF.